This TCR beta chain was observed in a study of blood T cell repertoires in COVID-19. In the study overall: Italy, Spain and the United States were the sources of the convalescent and acute COVID-19 samples. Sample material is recorded as cDNA or gDNA derived from T cells, B-cell-depleted T cells, or PBMCs.

Original analysis: Estimation of nucleated cell counts was performed using reference gene primer amplification. The assay was immunoSEQ multiplex PCR, and TCRdb's table has in-frame clones only and misses some. V, J and clone size reflect that table, while D and trimming were determined from the DNA. This sample has some 96,000 clones, with around nine tenths found just once. Sequencing input: peripheral blood. The TCR originated in a human donor in a cohort sampled during active COVID-19.

CDR3 sequence (DNA): TGCGCCAGCAGCTTCCTGGGACAGGCCCTAGACGAGCAGTACTTC. It specifies CASSFLGQALDEQYF. The chain uses TRBV5-1 and TRBJ2-7, with 8 nucleotides matching TRBD1. Looked up from germline, CDR1 is SGHRS and CDR2 is YFSETQ. CDR3 size: 15 residues. V shed 2 bases, J shed 5 bases, and the junction held 9 bases outside the gene matches.